This TCR beta chain was recorded in a study of T cells in localized non-small cell lung cancer. Study-wide results and limits: A median about 54 of the top 100 tumor clones appeared in adjacent lung. Among the tissues sampled, uninvolved adjacent lung had the highest T cell clonality, above tumor.

Note on this clone: Its antigen is as yet unknown.

Per germline, CDR1 SQVTM and CDR2 ANQGSEA. The V gene lost 4 bases and the J gene lost 0 bases, with 9 bases spanning the gap. CDR3 length: 13 amino acids. The data were produced by immunoSEQ multiplex PCR, yet TCRdb's version contains in-frame clones alone and is incomplete. The data contain 2,000 to 3,000 clones, roughly a quarter of them singletons. The origin of this receptor is a male donor at least 60 years old with stage III squamous cell lung carcinoma. The sample here was lung tumor tissue, taken before any cancer treatment. The J gene is TRBJ1-1, the V gene TRBV29-1; unclear D gene. The CDR3 DNA follows: TGCAGCGTTGCACCCCCGCTGAACACTGAAGCTTTCTTT. Amino acids: CSVAPPLNTEAFF. The full variable domain, with the rest looked up from reference TRBV29-1 and TRBJ1-1, is SAVISQKPSRDICQRGTSLTIQCQVDSQVTMMFWYRQQPGQSLTLIATANQGSEATYESGFVIDKFPISRPNLTFSTLTVSNMSPEDSSIYLCSVAPPLNTEAFFGQGTRLTVV.